The 10 T cell receptor beta chains in this list originate from one sample, sequenced in a study of vaccination and CD4 T cells after COVID-19. Sequenced with the Oncomine TCR Beta short-read assay was DNA taken from cultured CD4+ T cells. TCRdb reprocessed the PCR reads via MiXCR and lists one record per CDR3 protein. The table shows about 13,000 distinct CDR3 sequences, with 50% to 65% occurring only once. Treatment of the sample: roughly 10-day PBMC culture with coronavirus spike peptide pools or control peptides (ViraFEST assay). Antigens for these TCRs are unknown. Sequenced here: cultured CD4+ T cells from blood, sampled after SARS-CoV-2 vaccination. These receptors were obtained from a human donor with COVID-19.

This chain joins TRBV2 and TRBJ1-2, with 10 nucleotides matching TRBD1. Germline CDR1 reads SNHLY; CDR2 reads FYNNEI. Trimming removed 6 bases from V and 7 bases from J; junction bases left unmatched: 8. CDR3 length equals 14 residues. The CDR3 protein is CASSARQGAGGYTF. The CDR3 DNA follows: TGTGCCAGCAGCGCCAGACAGGGGGCGGGTGGCTACACCTTC. Full variable domain (rest looked up from reference TRBV2 and TRBJ1-2): EPEVTQTPSHQVTQMGQEVILRCVPISNHLYFYWYRQILGQKVEFLVSFYNNEISEKSEIFDDQFSVERPDGSNFTLKIRSTKLEDSAMYFCASSARQGAGGYTFGSGTRLTVV.

CDR3 loop: CSARVPRIHGYTF. The CDR3 region has the DNA TGCAGTGCTAGAGTCCCCAGGATCCATGGCTACACCTTC. This chain uses TRBV20-1 with TRBJ1-2; no reliable D call. CDR1 DFQATT and CDR2 SNEGSKA come from the germline V gene (reference sequence). V was trimmed by 1 base and J by 6 bases, leaving 12 bases between them. CDR3 length equals 13 residues.

The chain employs TRBV7-8 and TRBJ1-1; 7 nucleotides align to TRBD1. CDR1 is SGHVS, CDR2 FQNEAQ, per germline. The CDR3 is 13 residues long. V shed 4 bases and J 7 bases; nucleotides not matched to a gene: 6. DNA for the CDR3: TGTGCCAGCAGCTCGAACAGGGGTCGTGAAGCTTTCTTT. Encoded protein: CASSSNRGREAFF.

This clonotype is classed as medium-sized (0.01 to 0.1%). This sequence joins TRBV5-1 and TRBJ1-2; no clear D gene. The CDR3 has 14 residues. Germline V gene lookup returns CDR1 SGHRS and CDR2 YFSETQ. V was clipped by 0 bases and J by 7 bases, with 13 bases between them. CDR3 loop: CASSLVGVMAGYTF. For the CDR3, the DNA is TGCGCCAGCAGCTTGGTCGGGGTAATGGCTGGCTACACCTTC. Variable domain in full (rest from reference TRBV5-1 and TRBJ1-2): KAGVTQTPRYLIKTRGQQVTLSCSPISGHRSVSWYQQTPGQGLQFLFEYFSETQRNKGNFPGRFSGRQFSNSRSEMNVSTLELGDSALYLCASSLVGVMAGYTFGSGTRLTVV.

This clonotype was counted once. The chain carries TRBV7-8 and TRBJ2-5, with 16 bases matching TRBD2. V trimming: 5 bases; J trimming: 2 bases; junction bases outside the gene matches: 8. Germline lookup yields CDR1 SGHVS and CDR2 FQNEAQ. This CDR3 region has 18 residues. The CDR3 nucleotides read TGTGCCAGCAGCCCGGGACTAGCGGGGGGGGGAGCACAAGAGACCCAGTACTTC. Its protein product is CASSPGLAGGGAQETQYF. The whole variable domain, remainder taken from reference TRBV7-8 and TRBJ2-5, is GAGVSQSPRYKVAKRGQDVALRCDPISGHVSLFWYQQALGQGPEFLTYFQNEAQLDKSGLPSDRFFAERPEGSVSTLKIQRTQQEDSAVYLCASSPGLAGGGAQETQYFGPGTRLLVL.

This chain connects TRBV7-9 to TRBJ2-5; tentative D call: TRBD1 (8 bases). Germline-derived CDR1 and CDR2 are SEHNR and FQNEAQ (reference sequence). Trimming stripped 5 bases from V and 4 bases from J, with 20 bases between. This CDR3 comprises 16 residues. The CDR3 is CASSPPTGEGRETQYF. In DNA, the CDR3 is TGTGCCAGCAGCCCGCCGACAGGGGAGGGTCGAGAGACCCAGTACTTC.

This clonotype has a handful of counts. This chain uses TRBV20-1 with TRBJ1-3, with 7 nucleotides matching TRBD1. The J segment lost 3 bases and the V segment lost 5 bases, leaving 7 bases of the junction unmatched. This CDR3 comprises 14 residues. Germline V gene data show CDR1 as DFQATT and CDR2 as SNEGSKA (reference sequence). DNA of the CDR3: TGCAGTGCTTCGGACAGGCTGAATGGAAACACCATATATTTT. Translating gives CSASDRLNGNTIYF.

The chain employs TRBV10-2 and TRBJ1-2; D might be TRBD1 (6 bases). Germline values: CDR1 WSHSY, CDR2 SAAADI. CDR3 length: 13 residues. Trimming took off 8 bases at V and 6 bases at J, with 16 bases between the two ends. The CDR3 is CASQMGGEHGYTF. The CDR3, as DNA: TGCGCCAGCCAGATGGGGGGCGAGCATGGCTACACCTTC.

The CDR3 bases are TGTGCCAGCAGCAAAGGGCGGAGACAGGGGGACTATGGCTACACCTTC. This translates into CASSKGRRQGDYGYTF. This chain joins TRBV21-1 and TRBJ1-2; the table gives TRBD1 as D, unverified against the DNA. TRBV21-1 is designated a pseudogene. The CDR3 covers 16 residues.

This clonotype appeared a few times. The chain joins TRBV6-7 to TRBJ1-6; a possible D gene is TRBD1 (5 bases). TRBV6-7 is annotated as an ORF whose role is uncertain. V was cut by 6 bases and J by 6 bases, with 12 bases left in between. The CDR3 extends over 14 amino acids. The CDR3 loop is CASRLGEVNSPLHF. The DNA of the CDR3 is TGTGCCAGCAGATTGGGGGAAGTTAATTCACCCCTCCACTTT.